This T cell receptor (beta chain) was sequenced in a study of response to subunit inactivated influenza vaccine. Findings and caveats of the study: The study's authors posited that every seasonal influenza vaccination enlists few new T cells.

TCRdb called the RT-PCR reads again in MiXCR, with one record for every CDR3 protein. The sample consists of 560,000 or so distinct CDR3 sequences, around 8% of them appearing once. This clonotype has only a few counts. Its antigen is currently unknown. Germline assignment: CDR1 ENHRY and CDR2 SYGVKD. Trimming cost V 6 bases and J 8 bases, with 8 bases left between them. The CDR3 consists of 11 residues. Here the sequenced sample was PBMCs from blood, taken around 25 months after vaccination. This sequence joins TRBV10-3 and TRBJ2-4, with D possibly being TRBD1 (6 bases). The TCR originated in a man in his fifties or sixties who received an inactivated influenza vaccine. Written as DNA, the CDR3 is TGTGCCATCAGCCCAGGGGACATTCAGTACTTC. Residues: CAISPGDIQYF.